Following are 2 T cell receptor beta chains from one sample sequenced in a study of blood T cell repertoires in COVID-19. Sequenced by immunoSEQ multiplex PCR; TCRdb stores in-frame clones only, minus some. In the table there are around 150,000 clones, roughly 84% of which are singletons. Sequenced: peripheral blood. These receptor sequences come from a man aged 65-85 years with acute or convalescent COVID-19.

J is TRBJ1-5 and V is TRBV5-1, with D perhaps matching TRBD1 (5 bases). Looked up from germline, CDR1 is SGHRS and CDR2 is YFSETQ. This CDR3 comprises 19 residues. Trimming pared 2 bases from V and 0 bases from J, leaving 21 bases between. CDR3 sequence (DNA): TGCGCCAGCAGCTTACGACAGTGTGTCCTCACTTATAGCAATCAGCCCCAGCATTTT. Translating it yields CASSLRQCVLTYSNQPQHF.

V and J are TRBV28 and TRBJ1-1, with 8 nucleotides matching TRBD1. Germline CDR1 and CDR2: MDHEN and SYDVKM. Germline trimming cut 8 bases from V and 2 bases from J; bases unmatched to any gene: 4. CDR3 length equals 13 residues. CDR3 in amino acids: CASRQGINTEAFF. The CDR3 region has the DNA TGTGCCAGCCGACAGGGGATAAACACTGAAGCTTTCTTT.